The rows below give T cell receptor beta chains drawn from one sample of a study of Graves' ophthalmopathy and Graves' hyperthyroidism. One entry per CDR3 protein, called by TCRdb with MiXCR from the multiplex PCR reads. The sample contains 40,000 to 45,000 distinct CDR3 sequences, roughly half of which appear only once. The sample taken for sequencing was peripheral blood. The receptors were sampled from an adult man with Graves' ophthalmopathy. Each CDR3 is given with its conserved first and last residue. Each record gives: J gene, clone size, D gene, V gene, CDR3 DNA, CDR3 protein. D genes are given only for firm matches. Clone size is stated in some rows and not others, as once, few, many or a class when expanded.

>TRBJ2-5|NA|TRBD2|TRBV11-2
TGTGCCAGCAGCCTCGGGGGGGCTGGGGAGACCCAGTACTTC
CASSLGGAGETQYF
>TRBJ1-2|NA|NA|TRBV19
TGTGCCAGTAGTATACAGACCTATGGCTACACCTTC
CASSIQTYGYTF
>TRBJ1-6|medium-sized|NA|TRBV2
TGTGCCAGCAGTGAAGCGGGGAGGCACTCCTATAATTCACCCCTCCACTTT
CASSEAGRHSYNSPLHF
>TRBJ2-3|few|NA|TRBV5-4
TGTGCCAGCAGCTTGTGGACGACAGATACGCAGTATTTT
CASSLWTTDTQYF
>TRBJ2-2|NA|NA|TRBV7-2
TGTGCCAGCAGCTTTGATGGGGCGACCGGGGAGCTGTTTTTT
CASSFDGATGELFF
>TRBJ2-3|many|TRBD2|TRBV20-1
TGCAGTGCTAGGGATTTTAGCGGGGGAGGGCTTGGGTGGACAGATACGCAGTATTTT
CSARDFSGGGLGWTDTQYF
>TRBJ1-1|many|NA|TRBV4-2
TGTGCCAGCAGCTTACGCCCGGGCCAGAACACTGAAGCTTTCTTT
CASSLRPGQNTEAFF
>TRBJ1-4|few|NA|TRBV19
TGTGCCAGTAGTATAGATGAACGTGACAGGACAAGACTGTTTTTT
CASSIDERDRTRLFF
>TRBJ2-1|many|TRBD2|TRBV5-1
TGCGCCAGCAGCTTAGGGACTAGCGGGACATACAATGAGCAGTTCTTC
CASSLGTSGTYNEQFF
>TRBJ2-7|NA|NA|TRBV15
TGTGCCACCAGTACCCGGGATTTGGCCTACGAGCAGTACTTC
CATSTRDLAYEQYF
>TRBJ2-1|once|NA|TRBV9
TGTGCCAGCAGCGTAGGGCAGGGCAACTATGAGCAGTTCTTC
CASSVGQGNYEQFF
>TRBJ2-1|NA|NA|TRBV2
TGTGCCAGCAGTGACGGGCAGTACAATGAGCAGTTCTTC
CASSDGQYNEQFF
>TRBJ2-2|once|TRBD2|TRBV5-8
TGTGCCCGCAGCTGGGGACTAGCGGGAAATACCGGGGAGCTGTTTTTT
CARSWGLAGNTGELFF
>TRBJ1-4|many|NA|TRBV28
TGTGCCAGCAGTTTCCTTACGACAGAGGAAAAACTGTTTTTT
CASSFLTTEEKLFF
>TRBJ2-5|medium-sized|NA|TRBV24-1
TGTGCCACCAGTGATTGGGTAGAAGAGACCCAGTACTTC
CATSDWVEETQYF
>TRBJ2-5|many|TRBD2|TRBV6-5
TGTGCCAGCAGGACTCCGAACCTCCTAGGAAGCGGGGGAGAGACCCAGTACTTC
CASRTPNLLGSGGETQYF
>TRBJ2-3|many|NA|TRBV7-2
TGTGCCAGCAGCTTTTGGGTCAGCACAGATACGCAGTATTTT
CASSFWVSTDTQYF
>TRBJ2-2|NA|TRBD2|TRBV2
TGTGCCAGCAGTGAAGGAACTAGCGGGGGGAAGGACACTGGGGAGCCGTTTTTT
CASSEGTSGGKDTGEPFF
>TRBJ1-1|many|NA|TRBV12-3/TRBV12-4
TGTGCCAGCAGTTCCCTGGGGGACACTGAAGCTTTCTTT
CASSSLGDTEAFF
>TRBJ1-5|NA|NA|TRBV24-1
TGTGCCACCAGTGGATCAGGACAGCCCCAGCATTTT
CATSGSGQPQHF
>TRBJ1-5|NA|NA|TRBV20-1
TGCAGTGCTAGAGATATGGGCAATCAGCCCCAGCATTTT
CSARDMGNQPQHF
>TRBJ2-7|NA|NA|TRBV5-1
TGCGCCAGCAGCAGAGGGGGGACCTACGAGCAGTACTTC
CASSRGGTYEQYF
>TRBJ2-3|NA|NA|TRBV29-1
TGCAGCGTTGATGCCGTTAGCACAGATACGCAGTATTTT
CSVDAVSTDTQYF
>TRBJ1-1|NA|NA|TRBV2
TGTGCCAGCAGAGGCCTTCAAGGTTCGAACACTGAAGCTTTCTTT
CASRGLQGSNTEAFF
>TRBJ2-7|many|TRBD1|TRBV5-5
TGTGCCAGCAGCTCACAGGGGTTTCCGTACGAGCAGTACTTC
CASSSQGFPYEQYF
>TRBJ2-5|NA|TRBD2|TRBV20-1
TGCAGCGGACTAGCGGGAGAGACCCAGTACTTC
CSGLAGETQYF
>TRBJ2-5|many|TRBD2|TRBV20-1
TGCAGTGCTCAAAGACTAGCGGAAGAGACCCAGTACTTC
CSAQRLAEETQYF
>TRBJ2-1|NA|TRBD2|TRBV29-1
TGCAGCGTATCTACCAGCGGGGGAGGCTACAATGAGCAGTTCTTC
CSVSTSGGGYNEQFF
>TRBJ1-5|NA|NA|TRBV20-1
TGCAGTGCTAGATCGCGGGGGAGTAGCAATCAGCCCCAGCATTTT
CSARSRGSSNQPQHF
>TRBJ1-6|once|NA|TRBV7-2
TGTGCCAGCAGCTTAGTCGGGGCGAGAAAGAATTCACCCCTCCACTTT
CASSLVGARKNSPLHF
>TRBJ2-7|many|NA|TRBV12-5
TGTGCTAGTGGATTCGGACAGCGAAATTCCTACGAGCAGTACTTC
CASGFGQRNSYEQYF
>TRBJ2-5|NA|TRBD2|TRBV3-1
TGTGCCAGCAGCAACGGACTAGCGGGAGGGCAGGTGGAGACCCAGTACTTC
CASSNGLAGGQVETQYF
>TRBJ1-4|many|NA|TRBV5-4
TGTGCCAGCAGCTTGCGGGCGGCGGAGGCAAAACTGTTTTTT
CASSLRAAEAKLFF
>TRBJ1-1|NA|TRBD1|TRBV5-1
TGCGCCAGCAGCTTAAGTTTCAGGGGGCTAGCTGAAGCTTTCTTT
CASSLSFRGLAEAFF
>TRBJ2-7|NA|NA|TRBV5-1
TGCGCCAGCTCTGGACAGTCCTACGAGCAGTACTTC
CASSGQSYEQYF
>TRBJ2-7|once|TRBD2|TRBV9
TGTGCCAGCAGAGGGGATGGGCTAGCGGGAGACGAGCAGTACTTC
CASRGDGLAGDEQYF
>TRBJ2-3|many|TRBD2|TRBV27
TGTGCCAGCAGACCTAGCGGGGCGCTAGATACGCAGTATTTT
CASRPSGALDTQYF
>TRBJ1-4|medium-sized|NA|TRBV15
TGTGCCACCAGCAGAGATATAGGAGACAATGAAAAACTGTTTTTT
CATSRDIGDNEKLFF
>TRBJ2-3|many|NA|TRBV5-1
TGCGCCAGCAGCTTCGGAGGTAGGCAGGGTACGCAGTATTTT
CASSFGGRQGTQYF
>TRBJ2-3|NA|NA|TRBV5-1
TGCGCCAGCGGGGAAACAGGGTTCACAGATACGCAGTATTTT
CASGETGFTDTQYF
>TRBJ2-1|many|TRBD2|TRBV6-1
TGTGCCAGCAGGTGGGCTAGCGGCCTCTACAATGAGCAGTTCTTC
CASRWASGLYNEQFF
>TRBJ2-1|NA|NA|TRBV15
TGTGCCACCAGCAGAGATGTCGGGGATCCCAACTTAGCAGGGACGAACTCCTACAATGAGCAGTTCTTC
CATSRDVGDPNLAGTNSYNEQFF
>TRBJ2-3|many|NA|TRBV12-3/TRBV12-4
TGTGCCAGCAGTTTAAGTCCGGCGACAGCAGATACGCAGTATTTT
CASSLSPATADTQYF
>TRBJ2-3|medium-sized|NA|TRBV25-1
TGTGCCAGCAGTGAGAGCACAGATACGCAGTATTTT
CASSESTDTQYF
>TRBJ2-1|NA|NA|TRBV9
TGTGCCAGCAACCGAGGGGGGAACAATGAGCAGTTCTTC
CASNRGGNNEQFF
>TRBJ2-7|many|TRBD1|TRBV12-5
TGTGCTAGTGGTTTGGCCTTGAAGGACCGGGACAGGCCCTACGAGCAGTACTTC
CASGLALKDRDRPYEQYF
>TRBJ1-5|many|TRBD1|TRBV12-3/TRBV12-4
TGTGCCAGCAGATCGGGACAGGGGAACAATCAGCCCCAGCATTTT
CASRSGQGNNQPQHF
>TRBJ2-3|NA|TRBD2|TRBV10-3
TGTGCCATCAGCGTCGGGACTAGCGTCACAGATACGCAGTATTTT
CAISVGTSVTDTQYF
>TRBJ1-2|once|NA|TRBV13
TGTGCCAGCAGCTTAGTATTGGTAGGGGCGTCGCTATGGGGCTACACCTTC
CASSLVLVGASLWGYTF
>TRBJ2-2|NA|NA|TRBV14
TGTGCCAGCAGCCAAGATCGGTGGGGGGGCCTGAACACCGGGGAGCTGTTTTTT
CASSQDRWGGLNTGELFF
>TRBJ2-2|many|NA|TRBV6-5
TGTGCCAGCAGACAAGGCACCAGGGACACCGGGGAGCTGTTTTTT
CASRQGTRDTGELFF
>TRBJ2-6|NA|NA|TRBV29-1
TGCAGCGTGGACAGCTCTGGGGCCAACGTCCTGACTTTC
CSVDSSGANVLTF
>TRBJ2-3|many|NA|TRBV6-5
TGTGCCACACATAGCACAGATACGCAGTATTTT
CATHSTDTQYF
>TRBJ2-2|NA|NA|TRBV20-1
TGCAGTGCTACCGGGAACGGGGAGCTGTTTTTT
CSATGNGELFF
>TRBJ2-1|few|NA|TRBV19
TGTGCCAGTAGACCATACCTTACGGCCATTCACAGTGAGCAGTTCTTC
CASRPYLTAIHSEQFF